In its sample, the clone carrying this TCR beta chain was seen a few times. Its antigen remains unknown. The data stem from a study of cytomegalovirus exposure and HLA in healthy donors. Primers: 60 Vbeta forward and 13 Jbeta reverse. Here immunoSEQ multiplex PCR was the method, and the copy in TCRdb shows in-frame clones only, minus some. The sample lists 200,000 or so clones, roughly 80% occurring once. Study-level points and caveats: Altogether, 170 or so TCR beta chains were recorded as cytomegalovirus-associated. Later analysis revealed greater clonal expansion in HLA-associated TCR beta chains than in equally common others.

Germline CDR1 is LGHNT and CDR2 is FRNRAP. The ends lost 3 bases at V and 4 bases at J; junction bases unmatched: 8. CDR3 length equals 15 residues. The receptor's source is a girl under 18 in good health and CMV-seronegative. Source material: PBMCs. The chain links TRBV12-5 to TRBJ1-1; 7 nucleotides line up with TRBD1. CDR3 protein: CASGFSSQGGTEAFF. The CDR3, as DNA: TGTGCTAGTGGTTTTAGTTCTCAGGGGGGCACTGAAGCTTTCTTT.